This T cell receptor beta chain was captured by sequencing in a study of tumor-infiltrating lymphocytes in oesophageal squamous cell carcinoma. One entry per CDR3 protein, called by TCRdb with MiXCR from the PCR reads. The table lists fewer than 16,000 distinct CDR3 sequences, roughly 49% of them singletons. Material for sequencing was esophageal tumor tissue. This receptor was obtained from a male donor with esophageal squamous cell carcinoma.

The CDR3 protein is CASSSRPPGKREQYF. CDR3 nucleotide sequence: TGTGCCAGCAGCTCCAGACCACCAGGGAAGCGCGAGCAGTACTTC. The rearrangement uses TRBV7-2 and TRBJ2-1; D may be TRBD1 (5 bases). The DNA end lines up better with TRBJ2-7; the J call may be wrong. From germline, CDR1 is SGHTA and CDR2 FQGNSA. This CDR3 contains 15 residues.